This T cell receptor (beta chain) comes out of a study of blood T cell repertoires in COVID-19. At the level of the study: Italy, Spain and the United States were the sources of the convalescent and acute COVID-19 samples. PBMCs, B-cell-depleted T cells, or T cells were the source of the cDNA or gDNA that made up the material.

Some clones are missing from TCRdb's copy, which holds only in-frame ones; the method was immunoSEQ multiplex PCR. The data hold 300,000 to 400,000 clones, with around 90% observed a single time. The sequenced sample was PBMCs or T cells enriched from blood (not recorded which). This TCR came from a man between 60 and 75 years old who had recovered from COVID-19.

The CDR3 region has the DNA TGTGCCAGCAGCTTACGGGGGGGCACAGATACGCAGTATTTT. This translates into CASSLRGGTDTQYF. This chain links TRBV7-9 with TRBJ2-3, with TRBD2 matching 7 bases. V trimming: 2 bases; J trimming: 1 base; junction bases outside the gene matches: 0. The CDR3 runs to 14 residues. Germline loops: CDR1 SEHNR, CDR2 FQNEAQ (reference sequence). Combining the CDR3 with reference TRBV7-9 and TRBJ2-3 gives the whole variable domain DTGVSQNPRHKITKRGQNVTFRCDPISEHNRLYWYRQTLGQGPEFLTYFQNEAQLEKSRLLSDRFSAERPKGSFSTLEIQRTEQGDSAMYLCASSLRGGTDTQYFGPGTRLTVL.